What follows are 28 T cell receptor beta chains derived from one specimen sequenced in a study of blood T cell repertoires in COVID-19. The method was immunoSEQ multiplex PCR; TCRdb's version includes in-frame clones alone and lacks a portion of them. The data show about 46,000 clones, roughly nine tenths seen once. The sequenced sample consisted of PBMCs or T cells enriched from blood (not recorded which). All receptors come from a woman aged 50 to 65 who had recovered from COVID-19.

The V and J genes are TRBV3-1 (or the pseudogene TRBV3-2) and TRBJ1-1, with D unresolved. Between the trimmed V and J ends, which lost 4 bases and 4 bases, there was a span of 10 bases. This CDR3 region has 13 residues. The V gene's germline CDR1 is LGHDT and CDR2 YNNKEL (reference sequence). The CDR3 reads CASSRARSTEAFF. In DNA form, the CDR3 reads TGTGCCAGCAGCCGTGCAAGGAGCACTGAAGCTTTCTTT.

The chain joins TRBV4-1 to TRBJ1-5; D call uncertain. Trimming left V 1 base short and J 3 bases short, with 7 bases between. Germline V gene data show CDR1 as MGHRA and CDR2 as YSYEKL. CDR3 length: 14 amino acids. The CDR3 sequence: CASSQGQANQPQHF. In DNA form, the CDR3 reads TGCGCCAGCAGCCAAGGTCAGGCCAATCAGCCCCAGCATTTT.

This clone turned up a few times. The chain couples TRBV4-1 to TRBJ2-2; 10 bases are a match to TRBD2. Germline lookup yields CDR1 MGHRA and CDR2 YSYEKL. The CDR3 sequence is 18 residues long. V trimming: 1 base; J trimming: 5 bases; junction bases outside the gene matches: 10. CDR3 residues: CASSQGGLAGVGTGELFF. Here the CDR3 DNA reads TGCGCCAGCAGCCAAGGGGGCCTAGCGGGAGTCGGGACCGGGGAGCTGTTTTTT.

This rearrangement joins TRBV6-5 to TRBJ1-6; TRBD1 might be the D (6 bases). Trimming took off 0 bases at V and 6 bases at J, with 9 bases between the two ends. CDR1 and CDR2 from the germline V gene are MNHEY and SVGAGI. The CDR3 is 15 residues long. The CDR3 reads CASSYSTGSNSPLHF. CDR3 DNA sequence: TGTGCCAGCAGTTACTCGACAGGCTCTAATTCACCCCTCCACTTT.

The chain joins TRBV11-3 to TRBJ2-5; 7 bases line up with TRBD1. V was pared by 6 bases and J by 1 base, with 2 bases of the junction left unmatched. Germline values: CDR1 SGHNT, CDR2 YENEEA. There are 13 residues in the CDR3. CDR3 nucleotide sequence: TGTGCCAGCAGTTGGACAGGCCAAGAGACCCAGTACTTC. Protein: CASSWTGQETQYF.

This clone was detected once. The V call is TRBV27, the J call TRBJ1-2; D may be TRBD1 (6 bases). CDR1 and CDR2 (germline): MNHEY, SMNVEV (reference sequence). The germline V and J ends were trimmed by 3 bases and 4 bases, with 15 bases remaining between them. This CDR3 spans 15 amino acids. The CDR3 nucleotides are TGTGCCAGCAGTTTGGTGGCAGGGGTTGGCTATGGCTACACCTTC. Translation gives CASSLVAGVGYGYTF.

A few counts support this clone. The chain combines TRBV28 with TRBJ2-1; 9 bases are a match to TRBD2. This CDR3 region has 17 residues. J gave up 7 bases and V 5 bases, and 15 bases lay outside the gene matches. The V gene's germline CDR1 is MDHEN and CDR2 SYDVKM. CDR3 sequence (DNA): TGTGCCAGCAGTCCCGTCGTGGGTAGCGGGAGCACGAATGAGCAGTTCTTC. Encoded protein: CASSPVVGSGSTNEQFF. Variable domain in full (rest from reference TRBV28 and TRBJ2-1): DVKVTQSSRYLVKRTGEKVFLECVQDMDHENMFWYRQDPGLGLRLIYFSYDVKMKEKGDIPEGYSVSREKKERFSLILESASTNQTSMYLCASSPVVGSGSTNEQFFGPGTRLTVL.

The CDR3: CASSSYMFQHF. For the CDR3, the DNA is TGTGCCAGCAGCTCCTATATGTTCCAGCATTTT. The J gene is TRBJ1-5, the V gene TRBV28; no clear D. V lost 6 bases and J 12 bases, leaving 12 bases between the germline ends. CDR3 length: 11 amino acids. Germline CDR1 MDHEN, CDR2 SYDVKM.

This chain links TRBV5-1 with TRBJ1-4; D not resolved. Germline V lookup: CDR1 SGHRS, CDR2 YFSETQ. V gave up 4 bases and J gave up 8 bases, with 18 bases separating them. This CDR3 has 15 residues. The CDR3 region has the DNA TGCGCCAGCAGCCCGGGTGTCACCACCTTAGAAAAACTGTTTTTT. Amino acid sequence: CASSPGVTTLEKLFF.

The chain has TRBV28 and TRBJ2-7; 7 bases are shared with TRBD1. In germline, CDR1 is MDHEN, CDR2 SYDVKM. CDR3 length: 14 residues. V lost 5 bases and J lost 2; bases outside the gene matches: 6. The CDR3 nucleotides read TGTGCCAGCAGTCCCGACAGGGCTCCCTACGAGCAGTACTTC. Its translation: CASSPDRAPYEQYF.

This clone was found a few times. The chain links TRBV18 to TRBJ1-4; D is ambiguous. V was cut by 3 bases and J by 9 bases, with 14 bases left in between. This CDR3 spans 14 amino acids. Germline V gene lookup returns CDR1 KGHSH and CDR2 LQKENI. Here the CDR3 reads CASSPQVDVKKLFF. The CDR3 DNA is TGTGCCAGCTCACCGCAGGTGGATGTGAAAAAACTGTTTTTT.

This clone appeared a few times. V gene TRBV2 combines with J gene TRBJ2-2; 9 bases align to TRBD2. Germline CDR1 is SNHLY and CDR2 is FYNNEI. CDR3 length: 15 amino acids. Trimming at V came to 5 bases and at J to 5 bases, leaving 6 bases not matched to a gene. The CDR3, as DNA: TGTGCCAGCAGTTATAGCGGGAGAGTAACCGGGGAGCTGTTTTTT. This encodes CASSYSGRVTGELFF.

The chain carries TRBV11-2 and TRBJ2-7; the D gene is possibly TRBD1 (6 bases). This CDR3 contains 16 residues. Germline assignment: CDR1 SGHAT and CDR2 FQNNGV. The V end was cut by 5 bases, the J end by 5 bases, with 22 bases between. The CDR3 region has the DNA TGTGCCAGCAGCGCCCTTAGGGGCCAGGGGATCCACGAGCAGTACTTC. Translated, it gives CASSALRGQGIHEQYF. The variable domain in full, completed from reference TRBV11-2 and TRBJ2-7, reads EAGVAQSPRYKIIEKRQSVAFWCNPISGHATLYWYQQILGQGPKLLIQFQNNGVVDDSQLPKDRFSAERLKGVDSTLKIQPAKLEDSAVYLCASSALRGQGIHEQYFGPGTRLTVT.

This sequence joins TRBV3-1 (or the pseudogene TRBV3-2) and TRBJ1-5; perhaps TRBD1 as D (5 bases). This CDR3 region has 15 residues. V was clipped by 1 base and J by 0 bases, with 7 bases between them. Germline CDR1 and CDR2: LGHDT and YNNKEL (reference sequence). CDR3 bases: TGTGCCAGCAGCCAAGGGACATTTAGCAATCAGCCCCAGCATTTT. Amino acid sequence: CASSQGTFSNQPQHF.

The CDR3, as DNA: TGTGCCAGCAGTTTCAATCCCCAGGAGACCCAGTACTTC. Amino acids: CASSFNPQETQYF. The chain employs TRBV12-3 or TRBV12-4 and TRBJ2-5; D unresolved. Trimming removed 3 bases at V and 5 bases at J, with 10 bases between. The CDR3 covers 13 residues.

V usage is TRBV4-2 and J usage is TRBJ2-7; 13 nucleotides align to TRBD2. After removal of 0 bases from V and 7 bases from J, the junction contained 3 bases not matched to a gene. Germline values: CDR1 LGHNA, CDR2 YNFKEQ. CDR3 length equals 15 residues. Here the CDR3 DNA reads TGTGCCAGCAGCCAAGATCCGGGACTAGCGGGGGAGCAGTACTTC. It encodes CASSQDPGLAGEQYF.

This clone was counted once. This sequence joins TRBV7-9 and TRBJ2-5; D is undetermined. The V gene's germline CDR1 is SEHNR and CDR2 FQNEAQ (reference sequence). The CDR3 totals 14 residues. Trimming removed 2 bases from V and 5 bases from J, with 12 bases in between. CDR3 loop: CASSLTLGRETQYF. The CDR3 coding sequence is TGTGCCAGCAGCTTAACCCTGGGCCGGGAGACCCAGTACTTC.

This chain uses TRBV4-2 with TRBJ2-7, with TRBD2 identical over 11 bases. J lost 1 base, V lost 3 bases, and 5 bases had no gene match. Germline CDR1 reads LGHNA; CDR2 reads YNFKEQ. The CDR3 extends over 16 amino acids. CDR3 sequence: CASSQYTSGSSYEQYF. In nucleotides, the CDR3 is TGTGCCAGCAGCCAGTATACTAGCGGGAGTTCCTACGAGCAGTACTTC.

V is TRBV18 and J is TRBJ2-7; no firm D call. Germline values: CDR1 KGHSH, CDR2 LQKENI. Trimming shortened V by 0 bases and J by 3 bases, and 9 bases separated the two germline ends. The CDR3 is 14 residues long. The CDR3 bases are TGTGCCAGCTCACCACCGGCGGAGAACTACGAGCAGTACTTC. It translates to CASSPPAENYEQYF.

This chain links TRBV19 with TRBJ2-1; 11 positions agree with TRBD2. Germline V gene data show CDR1 as LNHDA and CDR2 as SQIVND (reference sequence). The CDR3 has 16 amino acids. The V and J ends lost 4 bases and 7 bases, in that order; junction bases with no gene match: 9. CDR3 in DNA: TGTGCCAGTAGTAGGACCCCGGGACTAGCGGCGAATGAGCAGTTCTTC. It yields the protein CASSRTPGLAANEQFF.

To note about this clone: No DNA is shown, since the ends of the CDR3 on it are uncertain; the CDR3 is the one TCRdb lists. The chain recombines TRBV30 with TRBJ1-1. A total of 11 residues make up the CDR3, ends included. CDR1 is GTSNPN and CDR2 is SVGIG in the germline V gene (reference sequence). This CDR3 reads CAWTFGAEAFF.

This chain connects TRBV27 to TRBJ2-5; tentative D call: TRBD1 (6 bases). The CDR3 sequence is 15 residues long. V lost 3 bases and J lost 2, with 13 bases in between. Germline CDR1 and CDR2: MNHEY and SMNVEV (reference sequence). This chain's CDR3 is CASSFGDTRQETQYF. DNA for the CDR3: TGTGCCAGCAGTTTTGGGGACACAAGACAAGAGACCCAGTACTTC.

The rearrangement joins TRBV10-3 to TRBJ2-5; D remains ambiguous. The CDR3 has 13 residues. The ends were cut back, 3 bases at V and 1 base at J, with 6 bases in the middle. The germline gives CDR1 ENHRY, CDR2 SYGVKD. CDR3 residues: CAISEPGQETQYF. CDR3 in DNA: TGTGCCATCAGTGAACCGGGCCAAGAGACCCAGTACTTC.

The genes are TRBV24-1 and TRBJ1-1; tentative D call: TRBD1 (5 bases). Germline-derived CDR1 and CDR2 are KGHDR and SFDVKD. V lost 9 bases to trimming and J lost 1 base, with 11 bases between them. This CDR3 comprises 13 residues. CDR3 DNA sequence: TGTGCCACCGTAGACAGTGAGAACACTGAAGCTTTCTTT. Translated: CATVDSENTEAFF.

The chain joins TRBV5-5 to TRBJ2-1, with D hard to call. CDR1 is SGHKS, CDR2 YYEKEE, per germline (reference sequence). The CDR3 has 13 amino acids. V was trimmed by 7 bases and J by 0 bases, leaving 8 bases between them. The CDR3: CASARSSYNEQFF. The DNA for the CDR3 is TGTGCCAGCGCGAGGAGCTCCTACAATGAGCAGTTCTTC.

This clone was counted only a few times. The chain carries TRBV4-3 and TRBJ2-1, with 7 positions matching TRBD1. In germline, CDR1 is LGHNA, CDR2 YSLEER. This CDR3 region has 20 residues. V shed 0 bases, J shed 6 bases, and the junction held 20 bases outside the gene matches. Here the CDR3 reads CASSQEDKFQGVRTSNEQFF. CDR3 in DNA: TGCGCCAGCAGCCAAGAAGATAAGTTCCAGGGGGTAAGAACGAGCAATGAGCAGTTCTTC.

The CDR3 loop reads CASSIGTGHTDTQYF. CDR3 in DNA: TGTGCCAGCAGCATAGGGACAGGACACACAGATACGCAGTATTTT. The rearrangement uses TRBV11-2 and TRBJ2-3; 8 bases are shared with TRBD1. J lost 2 bases, V lost 5 bases, and 6 bases had no gene match. Germline V gene lookup returns CDR1 SGHAT and CDR2 FQNNGV. CDR3 length equals 15 residues. Based on the CDR3 plus reference TRBV11-2 and TRBJ2-3, the full variable domain is EAGVAQSPRYKIIEKRQSVAFWCNPISGHATLYWYQQILGQGPKLLIQFQNNGVVDDSQLPKDRFSAERLKGVDSTLKIQPAKLEDSAVYLCASSIGTGHTDTQYFGPGTRLTVL.

This chain connects TRBV7-6 to TRBJ2-2; tentatively, D is TRBD1 (6 bases). The last part of the DNA fits TRBJ1-3 better; the J call may be wrong. Looked up from germline, CDR1 is SGHVS and CDR2 is FNYEAQ. The CDR3 covers 15 residues. The CDR3 DNA is TGTGCCAGCAGCTTATTTGCAGGGGTTGGAAACACCATATATTTT. This translates into CASSLFAGVGNTIYF.